These 5 T cell receptor beta chains share one sample of origin, sequenced in a study of T cell repertoires in cytomegalovirus infection. TCRdb re-analysed the reads in MiXCR, keeping a single row per CDR3 protein. This sample yields roughly 800,000 distinct CDR3 sequences, of which around 29% are seen a single time; over 10% belongs to the top ten. Antigens for these TCRs are unknown. Sequenced here: cultured CD8+ T cells from PBMCs, sampled from culture after CMV antigen stimulation. The receptors here all came from a human donor in good health (CMV status not recorded). Some clones in this sample may be carry-over from other donors' samples.

This sequence joins TRBV7-9 and TRBJ2-1, with 10 bases lining up with TRBD1. The CDR3 consists of 16 residues. V gave up 4 bases and J gave up 6 bases; unmatched junction bases: 9. Germline V lookup: CDR1 SEHNR, CDR2 FQNEAQ (reference sequence). The DNA of the CDR3 is TGTGCCAGCAGCTCGGGACAGGGGATACTCGCCAATGAGCAGTTCTTC. Amino acids: CASSSGQGILANEQFF.

The chain employs TRBV6-1 and TRBJ2-1; D is perhaps TRBD2 (6 bases). Germline lookup yields CDR1 MNHNS and CDR2 SASEGT. The CDR3 consists of 18 residues. The ends were cut back, 5 bases at V and 0 bases at J, with 20 bases in the middle. CDR3 DNA sequence: TGTGCCAGCAGTCGGGTGGAGGGGACCCAAAGCTCCTACAATGAGCAGTTCTTC. Protein: CASSRVEGTQSSYNEQFF.

V and J are TRBV10-3 and TRBJ1-1; 7 bases align to TRBD1. J was trimmed by 8 bases and V by 7 bases; bases with no gene match: 13. There are 14 residues in the CDR3. Germline CDR1 ENHRY, CDR2 SYGVKD. The CDR3: CAIKVDAGGFEAFF. The CDR3 nucleotides are TGTGCCATCAAAGTGGACGCAGGGGGTTTCGAAGCTTTCTTT.

This clonotype was seen a handful of times. The gene calls are TRBV10-3 and TRBJ2-2, with D unresolved. The V and J ends lost 6 bases and 1 base respectively, with 3 bases between them. Germline lookup yields CDR1 ENHRY and CDR2 SYGVKD. The CDR3 extends over 12 amino acids. The CDR3 nucleotides are TGTGCCATCAGACAGAACACCGGGGAGCTGTTTTTT. The encoded protein is CAIRQNTGELFF.

V is TRBV18 and J is TRBJ2-7; TRBD1 aligns across 11 bases. The CDR3 totals 15 residues. V lost 5 bases and J lost 3; bases outside the gene matches: 6. The germline gives CDR1 KGHSH, CDR2 LQKENI. The CDR3 DNA follows: TGTGCCAGCTCATTGCCGGGACAGGGGGTCTACGAGCAGTACTTC. Protein product: CASSLPGQGVYEQYF.